Many counts were recorded for the clone carrying this T cell receptor beta chain. This specimen belongs to a study of T-cell reconstitution after alpha-beta-depleted transplantation in children. Molecular barcoding with unique molecular identifiers was used for the TCRbeta library. TCRdb analysed the PCR reads with MiXCR anew, one entry per CDR3 protein. The sample contains 230,000 or so distinct CDR3 sequences, around 13% of which appear only once. The CDR3 length is 14 residues. Germline loops: CDR1 LGHDT, CDR2 YNNKEL (reference sequence). The trim removed 5 bases at V and 7 bases at J, leaving 5 bases unmatched.

This TCR derives from a human donor who donated a stem cell graft to a child with acute lymphoblastic leukemia. The genes are TRBV3-1 and TRBJ2-2, with 9 bases lining up with TRBD1. The sample consisted of PBMCs from the stem cell graft donor, taken from the stem cell graft. The CDR3 loop is CASSGRTGVGELFF. The CDR3 DNA reads TGTGCCAGCAGCGGGCGGACAGGGGTCGGGGAGCTGTTTTTT.